This T cell receptor (beta chain) appears in the sequencing data of a study of CXCR3-negative and CXCR3-positive naive CD8 T cells. It was by 5' RACE with UMI labels that the TRB cDNA libraries were prepared. From its re-call of the 5' RACE reads, TCRdb lists each CDR3 protein once, without DNA. The table counts tens of thousands of distinct CDR3 sequences; 10% lies in the top ten. Points from the study as a whole: Sequencing showed both naive subsets with comparably high diversity, and memory CD8+ cells much lower. In naive cells, CXCR3-negative and CXCR3-positive subsets had similar TRBV-TRBJ usage; memory cells differed.

CDR3 length equals 15 residues. CDR1 is MNHEY, CDR2 SVGEGT, per germline. Remarks on this clonotype: Antigen specificity is unknown.

The TCR comes from a human donor in good health. Some clones in this sample may be carry-over from other donors' samples. The specimen sequenced was memory CD8+ T cells from blood. The chain recombines TRBV6-2 or TRBV6-3 with TRBJ2-5; TCRdb's D call, TRBD2, is unchecked because there is no DNA. This CDR3 reads CASRNLDYQQETQYF.